The clone carrying this T cell receptor beta chain was counted between two and nine times. Its antigen is as yet unknown. These data come from a study of shared clonotypes between healthy human individuals. Broader study findings: What rarefaction showed was incomplete sorted-subset sequencing despite large depth.

Per germline, CDR1 LGHNT and CDR2 FRNRAP. The ends lost 6 bases at V and 6 bases at J; junction bases unmatched: 7. CDR3 size: 16 residues. Sorted-subset replicate PCRs used 200 ng DNA, approximately 27,000 T cell genomes. Measured with immunoSEQ multiplex PCR; TCRdb has only the in-frame clones, and not every one. The sample records about 2.4 million clones, under 95% being singletons. CD4+ cells underwent separation, giving CD45RA+ naive and CD45RA-negative memory subsets. The sample taken for sequencing was naive CD4+ T cells from PBMCs. The subset is: CD45RA+ positively selected. This chain joins TRBV12-5 and TRBJ2-1; TRBD2 matches at 14 bases. This TCR derives from a man younger than 35 in good health. Some clones in this sample may be carry-over from other donors' samples. In nucleotides, the CDR3 is TGTGCTAGTGGCGCTGGGACTAGCGGGAGATTCAATGAGCAGTTCTTC. Translation gives CASGAGTSGRFNEQFF.